The 29 T cell receptor beta chains given below trace back to one sample, sequenced in a study of blood T cell repertoires in COVID-19. Produced via immunoSEQ multiplex PCR; TCRdb's table is partial and in-frame only. The sample has a few hundred thousand clones, more than 85% seen once. The source material was peripheral blood. Receptors originate from a man between 60 and 75 years old with acute or convalescent COVID-19.

This clone was seen only once. The gene calls are TRBV10-1 and TRBJ2-3; 7 bases align to TRBD1. Trimming cost V 5 bases and J 2 bases; bases outside gene matches: 7. This CDR3 has 15 amino acids. Looked up from germline, CDR1 is WNHNN and CDR2 is SYGVQD (reference sequence). The CDR3 sequence is CASSSRTGFTDTQYF. CDR3 DNA sequence: TGCGCCAGCAGTAGCCGGACAGGCTTCACAGATACGCAGTATTTT.

This clone was seen a single time. The V gene is TRBV11-3, the J gene TRBJ2-3; D call uncertain. Germline assignment: CDR1 SGHNT and CDR2 YENEEA. The CDR3 is made up of 16 amino acids. The ends were cut back, 5 bases at V and 0 bases at J, with 15 bases in the middle. The CDR3 DNA reads TGTGCCAGCAGCCTAGGGCGGTCCTCTAGCACAGATACGCAGTATTTT. Translated, it gives CASSLGRSSSTDTQYF. Full variable domain (missing parts from reference TRBV11-3 and TRBJ2-3): EAGVVQSPRYKIIEKKQPVAFWCNPISGHNTLYWYLQNLGQGPELLIRYENEEAVDDSQLPKDRFSAERLKGVDSTLKIQPAELGDSAVYLCASSLGRSSSTDTQYFGPGTRLTVL.

The rearrangement joins TRBV19 to TRBJ1-5; tentative D call: TRBD1 (5 bases). V lost 1 base and J 5 bases, leaving 18 bases between the germline ends. The CDR3 sequence is 17 residues long. Germline V lookup: CDR1 LNHDA, CDR2 SQIVND (reference sequence). Written as DNA, the CDR3 is TGTGCCAGTAGTATAGTCGGGGGGGAAAGGTTCCATCAGCCCCAGCATTTT. Amino acids: CASSIVGGERFHQPQHF.

This chain joins TRBV30 and TRBJ1-2; no definite D call. This CDR3 contains 12 residues. V was clipped by 5 bases and J by 4 bases, with 11 bases between them. Germline V gene lookup returns CDR1 GTSNPN and CDR2 SVGIG (reference sequence). DNA of the CDR3: TGTGCCTGGTCCCTATCCCCCTATGGCTACACCTTC. This encodes CAWSLSPYGYTF.

The chain joins TRBV7-8 to TRBJ1-2, with 9 bases matching TRBD1. This CDR3 is built from 15 residues. J lost 8 bases, V lost 5 bases, and 12 bases had no gene match. CDR1 is SGHVS, CDR2 FQNEAQ, per germline. In nucleotides, the CDR3 is TGTGCCAGCAGCCCCATTTCACAGGGGGCTTGGGGCTACACCTTC. It specifies CASSPISQGAWGYTF.

This clone was seen a single time. CDR3 DNA sequence: TGTGCCAGCAGTTCCGACAGGGGGCGAACCGGGGAGCTGTTTTTT. Its protein is CASSSDRGRTGELFF. This rearrangement joins TRBV6-5 to TRBJ2-2, with 10 bases that match TRBD1. Losses at the gene ends were 4 bases for V and 5 bases for J; bases not matched to a gene: 4. The CDR3 extends over 15 amino acids. Looked up from germline, CDR1 is MNHEY and CDR2 is SVGAGI.

CDR3 nucleotides: TGTGCCAGCAGGCCGGAGGGGCTGGGCGGCAATCAGCCCCAGCATTTT. Translation: CASRPEGLGGNQPQHF. The genes are TRBV28 and TRBJ1-5; tentative D call: TRBD1 (5 bases). CDR1 is MDHEN and CDR2 is SYDVKM in the germline V gene. This CDR3 has 16 amino acids. V was shortened by 6 bases and J by 2 bases, with 17 bases between the two germline ends.

The chain carries TRBV28 and TRBJ1-1; TRBD1 aligns across 9 bases. Germline V CDR1 and CDR2: MDHEN, SYDVKM. Losses at the gene ends were 8 bases for V and 4 bases for J; bases not matched to a gene: 5. The CDR3 extends over 13 amino acids. The CDR3, as DNA: TGTGCCAGCCGGGACAGGGCGAGCACTGAAGCTTTCTTT. It specifies CASRDRASTEAFF.

The genes are TRBV19 and TRBJ1-4; no firm D call. Germline CDR1 reads LNHDA; CDR2 reads SQIVND (reference sequence). The CDR3 loop spans 15 amino acids. The germline V and J ends were trimmed by 3 bases and 0 bases, with 8 bases remaining between them. This CDR3 is CASSIVRTTNEKLFF. The CDR3 DNA is TGTGCCAGTAGTATCGTCAGAACAACTAATGAAAAACTGTTTTTT.

The chain has TRBV4-1 and TRBJ2-3; 16 nucleotides match TRBD2. Germline CDR1 and CDR2: MGHRA and YSYEKL. This CDR3 region has 19 residues. V was clipped by 0 bases and J by 5 bases; unmatched bases: 8. This CDR3 reads CASSQDPGLAGGLGDTQYF. The CDR3 nucleotides read TGCGCCAGCAGCCAAGACCCGGGACTAGCGGGGGGGCTGGGAGATACGCAGTATTTT.

The chain recombines TRBV7-2 with TRBJ1-1; D ambiguous. Deletions cut 2 bases from V and 4 bases from J, with 11 bases between. This CDR3 spans 14 amino acids. CDR1 and CDR2 from the germline V gene are SGHTA and FQGNSA. CDR3 nucleotides: TGTGCCAGCAGCTTAACGTCCGGTTCCACTGAAGCTTTCTTT. Amino acids: CASSLTSGSTEAFF.

This chain links TRBV9 with TRBJ2-1; 9 bases map to TRBD2. The CDR3 has 15 amino acids. V shed 3 bases and J 7 bases; nucleotides not matched to a gene: 8. The V gene's germline CDR1 is SGDLS and CDR2 YYNGEE. CDR3 sequence: CASSATREGLNEQFF. The CDR3 bases are TGTGCCAGCAGCGCTACGCGGGAGGGACTAAATGAGCAGTTCTTC.

The chain is built from TRBV19 and TRBJ2-3; 8 positions match TRBD1. CDR3 length: 13 residues. CDR1 LNHDA and CDR2 SQIVND come from the germline V gene (reference sequence). Trimming at V came to 7 bases and at J to 1 base, leaving 1 base not matched to a gene. The CDR3 DNA sequence: TGTGCCAGTAAGACAGGGGGCACAGATACGCAGTATTTT. Translated: CASKTGGTDTQYF.

The chain links TRBV7-3 to TRBJ1-1, with D hard to call. The CDR3 extends over 15 amino acids. Trimming shortened V by 1 base and J by 1 base, and 10 bases separated the two germline ends. CDR1 is SGHTA and CDR2 is FQGTGA in the germline V gene. CDR3: CASSLSGSRNTEAFF. The CDR3, as DNA: TGTGCCAGCAGCTTAAGCGGCAGCAGGAACACTGAAGCTTTCTTT.

This clone is a singleton in its sample. The chain carries TRBV29-1 and TRBJ1-2; tentatively, D is TRBD1 (5 bases). V lost 5 bases and J lost 8, with 18 bases in between. Germline V gene data show CDR1 as SQVTM and CDR2 as ANQGSEA. The CDR3 is 13 residues long. The CDR3 reads CSVPGHPGGGYTF. The CDR3 DNA is TGCAGCGTTCCCGGACACCCAGGAGGGGGCTACACCTTC.

The chain is built from TRBV28 and TRBJ2-7, with D uncertain. The CDR3 has 11 amino acids. CDR1 is MDHEN, CDR2 SYDVKM, per germline. V was cut by 9 bases and J by 1 base, with 7 bases left in between. The CDR3 sequence is CASAWSYEQYF. The CDR3 bases are TGTGCCAGTGCGTGGTCCTACGAGCAGTACTTC.

J is TRBJ1-6 and V is TRBV7-2, with D tentatively TRBD1 (5 bases). This CDR3 is 15 amino acids long. CDR1 and CDR2 (germline): SGHTA, FQGNSA. V was pared by 1 base and J by 3 bases, with 7 bases between. CDR3 nucleotides: TGTGCCAGCAGCTTAGAGACAGTCTATAATTCACCCCTCCACTTT. Its translation: CASSLETVYNSPLHF.

The rearrangement links TRBV9 to TRBJ2-1, with 10 bases that match TRBD2. CDR3 length equals 15 residues. Germline V gives CDR1 SGDLS, CDR2 YYNGEE. Germline trimming cut 3 bases from V and 7 bases from J; bases unmatched to any gene: 7. This CDR3 is CASSAPSGGANEQFF. In DNA form, the CDR3 reads TGTGCCAGCAGCGCTCCTAGCGGGGGAGCGAATGAGCAGTTCTTC.

The V call is TRBV6-5, the J call TRBJ1-1, with a possible D match to TRBD1 (5 bases). Germline V gene sequence: CDR1 MNHEY, CDR2 SVGAGI. The germline V and J ends were trimmed by 2 bases and 5 bases, with 9 bases remaining between them. This CDR3 has 13 amino acids. The CDR3: CASSYLGETEAFF. As DNA, the CDR3 is TGTGCCAGCAGTTACCTAGGGGAAACTGAAGCTTTCTTT.

Comment on this clone: At the DNA level, this CDR3 is encoded by other sequences in the same sample as well. This chain's CDR3 is CASSLRDGYTF. The CDR3 nucleotides are TGTGCCAGCAGTCTCCGGGATGGCTACACCTTC. The chain uses TRBV12-3 or TRBV12-4 and TRBJ1-2; no definite D call. The CDR3 contains 11 residues. V lost 5 bases to trimming and J lost 6 bases, with 7 bases between them.

As DNA, the CDR3 is TGCGCCAGCAGTCACCGGACAGGAACGTCCGCCGGGGAGCTGTTTTTT. Protein product: CASSHRTGTSAGELFF. V is TRBV5-1 and J is TRBJ2-2; 7 nucleotides align to TRBD1. Germline CDR1 and CDR2: SGHRS and YFSETQ. This CDR3 is built from 16 residues. V lost 5 bases, J lost 6 bases, and 13 bases stayed unmatched. Variable domain in full (rest from reference TRBV5-1 and TRBJ2-2): KAGVTQTPRYLIKTRGQQVTLSCSPISGHRSVSWYQQTPGQGLQFLFEYFSETQRNKGNFPGRFSGRQFSNSRSEMNVSTLELGDSALYLCASSHRTGTSAGELFFGEGSRLTVL.

The rearrangement uses TRBV5-1 and TRBJ2-1; 7 bases match TRBD2. Germline V gene sequence: CDR1 SGHRS, CDR2 YFSETQ. After removal of 0 bases from V and 5 bases from J, the junction contained 8 bases not matched to a gene. This CDR3 contains 16 residues. The CDR3 region has the DNA TGCGCCAGCAGCTTGGCCCCTCGCGGGGGAAACAATGAGCAGTTCTTC. Protein product: CASSLAPRGGNNEQFF.

The V and J genes are TRBV13 and TRBJ2-6; weak D call: TRBD2 (6 bases). The CDR3 covers 12 residues. With 11 bases removed from V and 2 bases from J, the gap between germline ends came to 7 bases. Germline CDR1 is PRHDT and CDR2 is FYEKMQ (reference sequence). CDR3 amino acids: CACGAGANVLTF. CDR3 DNA: TGTGCCTGCGGGGCTGGGGCCAACGTCCTGACTTTC.

This clone is a singleton in its sample. The V call is TRBV5-1, the J call TRBJ2-5; 11 bases are shared with TRBD1. Germline V gene lookup returns CDR1 SGHRS and CDR2 YFSETQ. The CDR3 is 16 residues long. Trimming at V came to 0 bases and at J to 5 bases, leaving 6 bases not matched to a gene. The CDR3 nucleotides read TGCGCCAGCAGCTTGGGATGGACAGGGGGCAGTGAGACCCAGTACTTC. Its translation is CASSLGWTGGSETQYF.

The chain couples TRBV5-8 to TRBJ1-5; D possibly corresponds to TRBD1 (6 bases). Trimming took off 4 bases at V and 2 bases at J, with 16 bases between the two ends. Germline V gives CDR1 SGHTS, CDR2 YDEGEE. The CDR3 has 16 residues. In nucleotides, the CDR3 is TGTGCCAGCAGCGCCGGGACACTCACGGGCAATCAGCCCCAGCATTTT. Its protein product is CASSAGTLTGNQPQHF.

The chain joins TRBV19 to TRBJ1-3, with no clear D. Per germline, CDR1 LNHDA and CDR2 SQIVND (reference sequence). The CDR3 length is 14 residues. V was trimmed by 8 bases and J by 2 bases, leaving 13 bases between them. The CDR3 loop is CASVTMAAGNTIYF. CDR3 DNA: TGTGCCAGTGTTACTATGGCGGCTGGAAACACCATATATTTT. The full variable domain, in which reference TRBV19 and TRBJ1-3 provide the parts outside the CDR3, is DGGITQSPKYLFRKEGQNVTLSCEQNLNHDAMYWYRQDPGQGLRLIYYSQIVNDFQKGDIAEGYSVSREKKESFPLTVTSAQKNPTAFYLCASVTMAAGNTIYFGEGSWLTVV.

This chain uses TRBV7-6 with TRBJ1-4, with D perhaps matching TRBD1 (5 bases). This CDR3 spans 16 amino acids. CDR1 and CDR2 from the germline V gene are SGHVS and FNYEAQ. V lost 5 bases, J lost 3 bases, and 16 bases lay in between. The DNA of the CDR3 is TGTGCCAGCAGCCTGCCGGAGGGGCCGTCTAATGAAAAACTGTTTTTT. Amino acid sequence: CASSLPEGPSNEKLFF.

The chain has TRBV6-4 and TRBJ2-3, with 9 bases matching TRBD2. The CDR3 is 17 residues long. Germline CDR1 reads MRHNA; CDR2 reads SNTAGT. Losses at the gene ends were 0 bases for V and 0 bases for J; bases not matched to a gene: 4. The CDR3 sequence is CASSDSMTSGSTDTQYF. CDR3 bases: TGTGCCAGCAGTGACTCTATGACTAGCGGCAGCACAGATACGCAGTATTTT.

The V call is TRBV19, the J call TRBJ2-1; TRBD2 matches at 8 bases. The V segment lost 6 bases and the J segment 2 bases; nucleotides outside the gene matches: 9. The CDR3 is 16 amino acids. Germline V lookup: CDR1 LNHDA, CDR2 SQIVND (reference sequence). In DNA form, the CDR3 reads TGTGCCAGTAGGAGGAGTTCGGGGGGGCCCTACAATGAGCAGTTCTTC. Translated: CASRRSSGGPYNEQFF. Full variable domain (missing parts from reference TRBV19 and TRBJ2-1): DGGITQSPKYLFRKEGQNVTLSCEQNLNHDAMYWYRQDPGQGLRLIYYSQIVNDFQKGDIAEGYSVSREKKESFPLTVTSAQKNPTAFYLCASRRSSGGPYNEQFFGPGTRLTVL.